This T cell receptor beta chain was profiled in a study of human T cells and chemical hapten exposure. This clonotype was detected only once. One junction end does not reproduce the germline sequence, and a read error may be involved. TCRdb reanalysed the RACE reads using MiXCR and keeps one entry per CDR3 protein. Among over 150,000 distinct CDR3 sequences listed, 28% were seen once. Time point reported: patch test 3, about 24 weeks after DPC sensitization. As for treatment: therapeutic diphenylcyclopropenone sensitization with weekly scalp DPC. Per the germline V gene, CDR1 is MNHNS and CDR2 is SASEGT. The length of the CDR3 is 13 residues.

This specimen consisted of whole blood, obtained in connection with sensitization to the hapten diphenylcyclopropenone (DPC). The rearrangement joins TRBV6-1 to TRBJ2-1; D is possibly TRBD1 (5 bases). The sequence was collected from a woman between 18 and 29 years old with alopecia areata. Some clones in this sample may be carry-over from other donors' samples. CDR3 in DNA: TGTGCCAGCAGGGAAGACAGTTACAATGAGCAGTTCTTC. Translated: CASREDSYNEQFF.